A single sample is the source of the 8 T cell receptor beta chains below, sequenced in a study of CD8+ T cells in alopecia areata. Described treatment: oral pan-JAK inhibitor, 5-10 mg twice daily. TCR sequencing used cDNA made by reverse transcription of extracted RNA. Sequencing used immunoSEQ multiplex PCR; TCRdb keeps in-frame clones, though not all of them. The sample lists roughly 190,000 clones; roughly 60% were seen once. Material: CD4+ T cells sorted from blood, obtained at week 49, from a patient treated with tofacitinib. The source is a human donor with alopecia areata.

The chain uses TRBV7-2 and TRBJ2-5, with D unresolved. The CDR3 has 13 residues. CDR1 SGHTA and CDR2 FQGNSA come from the germline V gene. Trimming removed 3 bases at V and 1 base at J, with 6 bases between. CDR3 coding DNA: TGTGCCAGCAGCTTCGTGCTCCAAGAGACCCAGTACTTC. Amino acid sequence: CASSFVLQETQYF.

The chain couples TRBV29-1 to TRBJ2-7; no clear D gene. The CDR3 extends over 14 amino acids. The V and J ends lost 5 bases and 0 bases respectively, with 14 bases between them. CDR1 is SQVTM, CDR2 ANQGSEA, per germline. CDR3 region: CSVKKAGDSYEQYF. As DNA, the CDR3 is TGCAGCGTTAAAAAGGCAGGCGACTCCTACGAGCAGTACTTC.

This chain uses TRBV30 with TRBJ1-2, with D unresolved. CDR3 size: 12 residues. Trimming removed 0 bases from V and 6 bases from J, with 8 bases in between. Germline values: CDR1 GTSNPN, CDR2 SVGIG (reference sequence). Here the CDR3 DNA reads TGTGCCTGGAGTGTTAATGTGAATGGCTACACCTTC. It translates to CAWSVNVNGYTF.

Comments on this clone: Relative to the germline gene, one junction end is altered; a read error may explain this. The chain couples TRBV20-1 to TRBJ2-7; D is unresolved. This CDR3 has 11 residues. Germline CDR1 reads DFQATT; CDR2 reads SNEGSKA (reference sequence). The CDR3 is CSARTESTQNF. CDR3 nucleotide sequence: TGCAGTGCTAGGACTGAGTCAACCCAAAACTTC.

This chain connects TRBV9 to TRBJ1-2; no reliable D call. Trimming removed 4 bases from V and 4 bases from J, with 17 bases in between. There are 15 residues in the CDR3. Germline CDR1 SGDLS, CDR2 YYNGEE. CDR3 region: CASSTNKGWGYGYTF. In nucleotides, the CDR3 is TGTGCCAGCAGCACCAATAAGGGATGGGGCTATGGCTACACCTTC.

This clone was detected once. V is TRBV27 and J is TRBJ1-5; D is unresolved. This CDR3 has 13 residues. Looked up from germline, CDR1 is MNHEY and CDR2 is SMNVEV (reference sequence). The ends were cut back, 6 bases at V and 7 bases at J, with 13 bases in the middle. CDR3 in amino acids: CASRSQVNQPQHF. The CDR3 DNA follows: TGTGCCAGCAGGTCCCAGGTGAACCAGCCCCAGCATTTT.

V gene TRBV30 combines with J gene TRBJ1-4; D may be TRBD1 (5 bases). The germline gives CDR1 GTSNPN, CDR2 SVGIG (reference sequence). The CDR3 runs to 13 residues. The V end was cut by 4 bases, the J end by 6 bases, with 12 bases between. CDR3 sequence reads: CAWKGIGDEKLFF. CDR3 DNA sequence: TGTGCCTGGAAGGGGATCGGGGATGAAAAACTGTTTTTT.

The CDR3 DNA reads TGTGCCAGTAAGCCCTTACAGACTCCTAATTCACCCCTCCACTTT. Its translation is CASKPLQTPNSPLHF. The chain is built from TRBV7-2 and TRBJ1-6; D ambiguous. CDR1 is SGHTA and CDR2 is FQGNSA in the germline V gene. V was clipped by 9 bases and J by 6 bases, with 18 bases between them. This CDR3 spans 15 amino acids.